The source of this T cell receptor (beta chain) is a study of naive and memory T cell subsets. V lost 3 bases and J 11 bases, leaving 10 bases between the germline ends. The CDR3 length is 12 residues. The sample's treatment: skin biopsy from PPD injection site in Mantoux-positive individual. A UMI-containing oligonucleotide was joined by 3' ligation to the TCR cDNA template. Four PCR rounds used nested alpha and beta constant region primers plus the SP2 primer. Blood and skin TCR RNA was reverse transcribed with alpha and beta constant primers. Each CDR3 protein is one row after TCRdb ran MiXCR on the UMI-ligation and nested PCR reads. The table shows about 14,000 distinct CDR3 sequences, with about 5% occurring only once. This clonotype appeared many times.

The sequence was collected from an adult in good health. This chain connects TRBV12-3 or TRBV12-4 to TRBJ1-4; D unclear. Sequenced material: skin, taken from a tuberculin skin test site. CDR3 bases: TGTGCCAGCAGTTTGGGGATGAGGAAACTGTTTTTT. This codes for CASSLGMRKLFF.